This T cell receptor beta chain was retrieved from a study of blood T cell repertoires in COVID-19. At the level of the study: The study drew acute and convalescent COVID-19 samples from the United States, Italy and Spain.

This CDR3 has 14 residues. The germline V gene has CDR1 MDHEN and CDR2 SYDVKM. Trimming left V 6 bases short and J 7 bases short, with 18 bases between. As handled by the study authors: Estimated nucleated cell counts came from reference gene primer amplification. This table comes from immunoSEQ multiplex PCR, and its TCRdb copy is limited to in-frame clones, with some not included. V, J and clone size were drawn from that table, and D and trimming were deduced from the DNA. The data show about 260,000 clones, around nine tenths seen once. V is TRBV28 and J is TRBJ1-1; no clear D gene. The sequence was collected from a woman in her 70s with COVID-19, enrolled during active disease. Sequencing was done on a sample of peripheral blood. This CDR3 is CASSKQRLRGEAFF. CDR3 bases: TGTGCCAGCAGCAAACAGCGATTACGGGGTGAAGCTTTCTTT.